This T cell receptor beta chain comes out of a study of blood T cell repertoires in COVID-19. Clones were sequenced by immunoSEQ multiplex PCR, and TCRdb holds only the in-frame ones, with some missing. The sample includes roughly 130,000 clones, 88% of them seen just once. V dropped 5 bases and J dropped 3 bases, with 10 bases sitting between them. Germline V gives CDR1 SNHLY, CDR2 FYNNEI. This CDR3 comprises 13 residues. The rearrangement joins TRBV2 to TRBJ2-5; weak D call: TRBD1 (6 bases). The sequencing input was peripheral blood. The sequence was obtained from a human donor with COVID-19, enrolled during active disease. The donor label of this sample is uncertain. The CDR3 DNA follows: TGTGCCAGCAGTAAGGACAGAGAAGAGACCCAGTACTTC. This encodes CASSKDREETQYF. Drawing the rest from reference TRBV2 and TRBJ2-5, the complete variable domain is EPEVTQTPSHQVTQMGQEVILRCVPISNHLYFYWYRQILGQKVEFLVSFYNNEISEKSEIFDDQFSVERPDGSNFTLKIRSTKLEDSAMYFCASSKDREETQYFGPGTRLLVL.